These 20 T cell receptor beta chains originate from one sample sequenced in a study of T cell repertoires in cytomegalovirus infection. The antigens for these receptors are not known. TCRdb re-called the reads with MiXCR, one entry per CDR3 protein. Here the sample spans 140,000 to 150,000 distinct CDR3 sequences, approximately 30% being singletons. Source: CD8+ T cells from cultured PBMCs, taken from culture after CMV antigen stimulation. The receptors were gathered from a human donor in good health (CMV status not recorded). Some clones in this sample may be carry-over from other donors' samples.

This chain uses TRBV5-6 with TRBJ2-5; possibly TRBD2 for D (7 bases). From germline, CDR1 is SGHDT and CDR2 YYEEEE. Between the trimmed V and J ends, which lost 1 base and 5 bases, there was a span of 9 bases. This CDR3 is built from 13 residues. CDR3 nucleotides: TGTGCCAGCAGCTTGCCGGGGGGCGAGACCCAGTACTTC. Its translation is CASSLPGGETQYF.

V and J are TRBV7-3 and TRBJ2-5; D perhaps matches TRBD2 (7 bases). V shed 2 bases and J shed 5 bases, with 15 bases lying between them. Germline V gene sequence: CDR1 SGHTA, CDR2 FQGTGA. This CDR3 has 15 amino acids. CDR3: CASSLVGGAGETQYF. Here the CDR3 DNA reads TGTGCCAGCAGCTTAGTGGGGGGGGCCGGTGAGACCCAGTACTTC.

This clonotype has at least ten counts. The CDR3 DNA sequence: TGTGCCAGCAGCTTAGGGGGACAGAGTAACTATGGCTACACCTTC. Its protein product is CASSLGGQSNYGYTF. The chain couples TRBV7-2 to TRBJ1-2; TRBD1 agrees at 7 bases. CDR3 size: 15 residues. Germline CDR1 reads SGHTA; CDR2 reads FQGNSA. The V and J ends lost 1 base and 1 base, in that order; junction bases with no gene match: 3.

The V and J genes are TRBV5-5 and TRBJ2-1, with D perhaps matching TRBD2 (6 bases). V shed 6 bases and J shed 9 bases, with 13 bases lying between them. In germline, CDR1 is SGHKS, CDR2 YYEKEE (reference sequence). The CDR3 has 12 residues. The CDR3 bases are TGTGCCAGCATCGAAAACGGGGGTGAGCAGTTCTTC. This codes for CASIENGGEQFF.

The V and J genes are TRBV2 and TRBJ2-3; perhaps TRBD2 as D (6 bases). The CDR3 loop spans 12 amino acids. The germline CDR1 and CDR2 sequences are SNHLY and FYNNEI. CDR3 residues: CSAGTSTDTQYF. The CDR3 DNA sequence: TGTTCCGCGGGGACTAGCACAGATACGCAGTATTTT.

The sample holds a few counts of this clonotype. V is TRBV12-3 or TRBV12-4 and J is TRBJ2-1; a weak D match, TRBD2 (7 bases). V was pared by 3 bases and J by 7 bases, with 16 bases between. The CDR3 is 15 amino acids. The CDR3 sequence is CASSFIGGHLNEQFF. For the CDR3, the DNA is TGTGCCAGCAGTTTCATCGGGGGGCACCTTAATGAGCAGTTCTTC.

As for this clonotype: One end of the junction does not line up with germline, which may come from a read error. The chain joins TRBV24-1 to TRBJ1-4; TRBD1 agrees at 7 bases. The CDR3 sequence is 15 residues long. CDR1 KGHDR and CDR2 SFDVKD come from the germline V gene. The chain's CDR3 is CASSDRTGPNEKLFF. The CDR3 DNA reads TGTGCCTCCAGTGACAGGACAGGACCAAATGAAAAACTGTTTTTT.

This clonotype was seen more than once but under ten times. This sequence joins TRBV7-2 and TRBJ1-1; 11 positions match TRBD1. The germline V gene encodes CDR1 SGHTA and CDR2 FQGNSA. J was trimmed by 4 bases and V by 2 bases; bases with no gene match: 3. The CDR3 is made up of 15 amino acids. The CDR3 spells CASSLSGTGGTEAFF. Here the CDR3 DNA reads TGTGCCAGCAGCTTATCCGGGACAGGGGGCACTGAAGCTTTCTTT.

This clonotype was found a few times. The chain has TRBV5-4 and TRBJ2-1; 7 nucleotides align to TRBD1. CDR1 is SGHNT, CDR2 YYREEE, per germline (reference sequence). The V gene end was trimmed by 1 base and the J gene end by 4 bases; junction bases not matched to a gene: 2. The CDR3 consists of 14 residues. The CDR3 is CASSLSGGYNEQFF. In nucleotides, the CDR3 is TGTGCCAGCAGCTTGTCAGGGGGATACAATGAGCAGTTCTTC. The full variable domain, its missing parts supplied by reference TRBV5-4 and TRBJ2-1, is ETGVTQSPTHLIKTRGQQVTLRCSSQSGHNTVSWYQQALGQGPQFIFQYYREEENGRGNFPPRFSGLQFPNYSSELNVNALELDDSALYLCASSLSGGYNEQFFGPGTRLTVL.

Concerning this clonotype itself: A read error may account for a junction end that differs from germline. V gene TRBV7-9 combines with J gene TRBJ2-3; TRBD1 is a possible D gene (6 bases). Germline CDR1 is SEHNR and CDR2 is FQNEAQ (reference sequence). This CDR3 is 12 amino acids long. CDR3 sequence reads: CASLGATGTQYF. The CDR3 region has the DNA TGTGCCAGTTTGGGGGCCACAGGTACGCAGTATTTT.

V gene TRBV11-2 combines with J gene TRBJ2-7; D perhaps matches TRBD1 (6 bases). CDR3 length: 14 residues. Germline CDR1 is SGHAT and CDR2 is FQNNGV. V lost 0 bases and J lost 5, with 11 bases in between. CDR3 in amino acids: CASSLELNRDEQYF. The CDR3, as DNA: TGTGCCAGCAGCTTAGAGCTAAACAGGGACGAGCAGTACTTC.

V gene TRBV19 combines with J gene TRBJ2-7; 12 nucleotides align to TRBD2. The CDR3 has 17 residues. From germline, CDR1 is LNHDA and CDR2 SQIVND (reference sequence). Trimming cost V 5 bases and J 1 base; bases outside gene matches: 9. CDR3 region: CASSVTSGGVLSYEQYF. CDR3 bases: TGTGCCAGTAGTGTGACTAGCGGGGGAGTACTATCCTACGAGCAGTACTTC.

This clonotype was observed a few times. The V call is TRBV7-9, the J call TRBJ1-4, with D possibly being TRBD1 (5 bases). This CDR3 contains 16 residues. Germline CDR1 SEHNR, CDR2 FQNEAQ (reference sequence). Between the trimmed V and J ends, which lost 0 bases and 6 bases, there was a span of 14 bases. CDR3 nucleotide sequence: TGTGCCAGCAGCTTAGCGCTTGGGGGGATACATGAAAAACTGTTTTTT. Protein: CASSLALGGIHEKLFF.

V and J are TRBV30 and TRBJ1-1; D gene uncertain. The germline V gene has CDR1 GTSNPN and CDR2 SVGIG (reference sequence). V was shortened by 2 bases and J by 0 bases, with 7 bases between the two germline ends. This CDR3 has 13 residues. CDR3 sequence reads: CAWSMVMNTEAFF. CDR3 DNA sequence: TGTGCCTGGAGTATGGTCATGAACACTGAAGCTTTCTTT.

The genes are TRBV11-1 and TRBJ2-7; D is uncertain. V was pared by 1 base and J by 5 bases, with 6 bases between. The CDR3 sequence is 12 residues long. Germline CDR1 reads SGHAT; CDR2 reads FQDESV (reference sequence). Written as DNA, the CDR3 is TGTGCCAGCAGCTTAGGTTTTAACGAGCAGTACTTC. Its translation: CASSLGFNEQYF.

This chain uses TRBV5-1 with TRBJ2-2; the D gene is possibly TRBD2 (5 bases). The CDR3 runs to 12 residues. The germline CDR1 and CDR2 sequences are SGHRS and YFSETQ. The ends were cut back, 5 bases at V and 7 bases at J, with 9 bases in the middle. CDR3 coding DNA: TGCGCCAGCAGGAGGGAGTACGGGGAGCTGTTTTTT. Protein sequence: CASRREYGELFF.

This clonotype showed up just a few times. The chain couples TRBV6-1 to TRBJ2-5; 10 bases match TRBD2. V gave up 5 bases and J gave up 1 base; unmatched junction bases: 4. There are 15 residues in the CDR3. Germline lookup yields CDR1 MNHNS and CDR2 SASEGT. CDR3 bases: TGTGCCAGCAGTTCTAGCGGGGGATTCCAAGAGACCCAGTACTTC. This sequence encodes CASSSSGGFQETQYF.

The chain carries TRBV4-1 and TRBJ2-7; D unclear. Per the germline V gene, CDR1 is MGHRA and CDR2 is YSYEKL. Trimming shortened V by 0 bases and J by 4 bases, and 10 bases separated the two germline ends. This CDR3 has 14 amino acids. In DNA form, the CDR3 reads TGCGCCAGCAGCCAAGATTCGACCGATTACGAGCAGTACTTC. Encoded protein: CASSQDSTDYEQYF.

At least ten counts were recorded for this clonotype. The chain has TRBV7-6 and TRBJ1-1; tentative D call: TRBD1 (6 bases). V was trimmed by 4 bases and J by 8 bases, leaving 17 bases between them. CDR3 length: 14 amino acids. Germline CDR1 reads SGHVS; CDR2 reads FNYEAQ. The DNA for the CDR3 is TGTGCCAGCAGCTCTCGGACAGAGGGATTCGAAGCTTTCTTT. Its translation: CASSSRTEGFEAFF.

At least ten counts were recorded for this clonotype. V usage is TRBV7-6 and J usage is TRBJ2-7; 9 bases map to TRBD1. V lost 5 bases to trimming and J lost 7 bases; unmatched junction nucleotides: 9. The CDR3 is made up of 14 amino acids. CDR1 and CDR2 from the germline V gene are SGHVS and FNYEAQ. The CDR3 nucleotides are TGTGCCAGCAGCATAGGGACAGGGTCCGAAGAGCAGTACTTC. It yields the protein CASSIGTGSEEQYF.